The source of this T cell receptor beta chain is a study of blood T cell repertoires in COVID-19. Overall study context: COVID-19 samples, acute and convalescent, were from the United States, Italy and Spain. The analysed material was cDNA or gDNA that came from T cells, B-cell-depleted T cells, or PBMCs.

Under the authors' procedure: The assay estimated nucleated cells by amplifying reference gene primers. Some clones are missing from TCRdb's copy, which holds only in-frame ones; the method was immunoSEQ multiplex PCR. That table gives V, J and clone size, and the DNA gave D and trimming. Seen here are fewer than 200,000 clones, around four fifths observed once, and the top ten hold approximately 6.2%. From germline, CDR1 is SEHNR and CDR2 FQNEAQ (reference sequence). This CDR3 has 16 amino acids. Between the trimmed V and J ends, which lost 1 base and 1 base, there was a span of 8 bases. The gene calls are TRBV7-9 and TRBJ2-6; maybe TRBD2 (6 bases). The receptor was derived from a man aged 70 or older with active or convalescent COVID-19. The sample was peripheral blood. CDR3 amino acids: CASSLVRGSGANVLTF. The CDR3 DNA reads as TGTGCCAGCAGCTTAGTCCGGGGGTCTGGGGCCAACGTCCTGACTTTC. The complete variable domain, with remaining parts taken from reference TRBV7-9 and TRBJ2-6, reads DTGVSQNPRHKITKRGQNVTFRCDPISEHNRLYWYRQTLGQGPEFLTYFQNEAQLEKSRLLSDRFSAERPKGSFSTLEIQRTEQGDSAMYLCASSLVRGSGANVLTFGAGSRLTVL.